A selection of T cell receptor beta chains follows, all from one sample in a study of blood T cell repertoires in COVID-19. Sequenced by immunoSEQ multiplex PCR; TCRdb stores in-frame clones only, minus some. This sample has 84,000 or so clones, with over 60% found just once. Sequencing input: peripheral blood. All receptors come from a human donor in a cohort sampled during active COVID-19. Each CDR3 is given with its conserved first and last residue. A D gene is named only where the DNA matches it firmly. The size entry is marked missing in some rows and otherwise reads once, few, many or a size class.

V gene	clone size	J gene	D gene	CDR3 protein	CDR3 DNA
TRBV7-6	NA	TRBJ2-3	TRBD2	CASSGEASGGTDTQYF	TGTGCCAGCAGCGGAGAGGCTAGCGGGGGCACAGATACGCAGTATTTT
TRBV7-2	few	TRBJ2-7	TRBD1	CASRQTGGPVYEQYF	TGTGCCAGCAGGCAGACAGGGGGTCCTGTCTACGAGCAGTACTTC
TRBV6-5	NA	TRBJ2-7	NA	CASRPTGSIAYEQYF	TGTGCCAGCAGACCAACAGGGTCAATAGCCTACGAGCAGTACTTC
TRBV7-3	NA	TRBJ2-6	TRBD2	CASSWTSGTGGANVLTF	TGTGCCAGCAGCTGGACTAGCGGGACAGGAGGGGCCAACGTCCTGACTTTC
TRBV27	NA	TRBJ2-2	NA	CASSFLGGTGELFF	TGTGCCAGCAGTTTTTTAGGGGGCACCGGGGAGCTGTTTTTT
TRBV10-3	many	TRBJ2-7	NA	CAISEYTGYYEQYF	TGTGCCATCAGTGAGTATACTGGTTACTACGAGCAGTACTTC
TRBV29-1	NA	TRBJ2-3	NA	CSVDGGSSTDTQYF	TGCAGCGTTGACGGGGGATCTAGCACAGATACGCAGTATTTT
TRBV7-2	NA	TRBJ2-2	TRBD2	CASSPYAGTSGRNTGELFF	TGTGCCAGCAGCCCCTACGCGGGGACTAGCGGGAGGAACACCGGGGAGCTGTTTTTT
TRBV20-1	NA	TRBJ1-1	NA	CSASANSVSSTEAFF	TGCAGTGCTAGTGCAAATTCGGTGTCGAGCACTGAAGCTTTCTTT
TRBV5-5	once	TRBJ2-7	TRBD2	CASTLSGSTHEQYF	TGTGCCAGCACCTTGAGCGGGAGTACCCACGAGCAGTACTTC
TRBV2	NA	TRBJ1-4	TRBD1	CASSEARTGGNEKLFF	TGTGCCAGCAGTGAAGCGCGGACAGGGGGGAATGAAAAACTGTTTTTT
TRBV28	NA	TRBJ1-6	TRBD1	CASSSRQGAGSPLHF	TGTGCCAGCAGTTCGAGACAGGGGGCAGGATCACCCCTCCACTTT
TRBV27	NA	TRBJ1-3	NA	CASSFGGTGNTIYF	TGTGCCAGCAGTTTCGGGGGGACTGGAAACACCATATATTTT
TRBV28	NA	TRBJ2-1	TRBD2	CASSLWSGTSHNEQFF	TGTGCCAGCAGTTTATGGTCTGGGACTAGCCACAATGAGCAGTTCTTC
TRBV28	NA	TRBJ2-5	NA	CASSLPGGRETQYF	TGTGCCAGCAGTTTACCCGGCGGCCGAGAGACCCAGTACTTC
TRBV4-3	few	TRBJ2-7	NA	CASSQRTGTRPYEQYF	TGCGCCAGCAGCCAAAGGACCGGGACTCGCCCCTACGAGCAGTACTTC
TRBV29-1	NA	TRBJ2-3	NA	CSAVLGVNTQYF	TGCAGCGCCGTTTTGGGCGTCAATACGCAGTATTTT
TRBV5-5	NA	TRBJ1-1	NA	CASSLSGQEVIAFF	TGTGCCAGCAGCTTGAGTGGTCAGGAGGTGATCGCTTTCTTT
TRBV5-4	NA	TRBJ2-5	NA	CASSLTPGWDTQYF	TGTGCCAGCAGCTTGACCCCAGGGTGGGATACCCAGTACTTC
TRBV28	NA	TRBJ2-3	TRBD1	CASSLSWTGTDTQYF	TGTGCCAGCAGTTTAAGCTGGACAGGGACAGATACGCAGTATTTT
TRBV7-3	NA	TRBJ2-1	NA	CASSSDSEQFF	TGTGCCAGCAGCTCCGACAGTGAGCAGTTCTTC
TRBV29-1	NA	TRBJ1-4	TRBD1	CSVRQGATGSNEKLFF	TGCAGCGTCCGACAGGGGGCGACTGGGTCGAATGAAAAACTGTTTTTT
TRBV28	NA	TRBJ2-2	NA	CASSFVRGQRGTGELFF	TGTGCCAGCAGTTTTGTGAGAGGGCAGAGAGGAACCGGGGAGCTGTTTTTT
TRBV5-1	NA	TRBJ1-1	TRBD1	CASSPRTGGTTEAFF	TGCGCCAGCAGCCCCCGGACAGGGGGGACGACTGAAGCTTTCTTT
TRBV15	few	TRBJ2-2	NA	CATSRDRSTGAGELFF	TGTGCCACCAGCAGAGACCGGAGCACTGGAGCCGGGGAGCTGTTTTTT
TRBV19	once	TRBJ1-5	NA	CASSPREVYQPQHF	TGTGCCAGTAGTCCCCGGGAGGTATATCAGCCCCAGCATTTT
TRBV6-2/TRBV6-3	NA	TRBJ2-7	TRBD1	CASSYGTGFILSYEQYF	TGTGCCAGCAGTTACGGGACAGGGTTCATCCTCTCCTACGAGCAGTACTTC
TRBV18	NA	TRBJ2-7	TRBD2	CASSPGTRQQYF	TGTGCCAGCTCACCGGGGACTAGACAGCAGTACTTC
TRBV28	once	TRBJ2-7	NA	CASSFAGWGYEQYF	TGTGCCAGCAGTTTTGCGGGATGGGGCTACGAGCAGTACTTC
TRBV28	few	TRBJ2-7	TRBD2	CASSLTASGSYEQYF	TGTGCCAGCAGTTTGACAGCTAGCGGGAGCTACGAGCAGTACTTC
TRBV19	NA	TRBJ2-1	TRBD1	CASSTGQGGEQFF	TGTGCCAGTAGTACGGGACAGGGGGGTGAGCAGTTCTTC
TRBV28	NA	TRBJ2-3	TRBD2	CASSTYRLAGGPTDTQYF	TGTGCCAGCAGTACCTATCGACTAGCGGGAGGGCCGACAGATACGCAGTATTTT
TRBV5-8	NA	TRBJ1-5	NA	CASTPGGVRNQPQHF	TGTGCCAGCACTCCGGGGGGGGTTCGCAATCAGCCCCAGCATTTT
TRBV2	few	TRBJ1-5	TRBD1	CASMRDSNQPQHF	TGTGCCAGCATGCGGGACAGTAATCAGCCCCAGCATTTT
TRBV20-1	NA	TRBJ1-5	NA	CSASVAGFSNQPQHF	TGCAGTGCTAGTGTGGCAGGGTTTAGCAATCAGCCCCAGCATTTT
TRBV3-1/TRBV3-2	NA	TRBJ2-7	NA	CASSQNGLEQYF	TGTGCCAGCAGCCAAAACGGTCTCGAGCAGTACTTC
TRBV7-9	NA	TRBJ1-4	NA	CASSYKTGGPNEKLFF	TGTGCCAGCAGCTACAAAACCGGGGGGCCTAATGAAAAACTGTTTTTT
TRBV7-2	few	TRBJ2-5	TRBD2	CASSTQLAGETQYF	TGTGCCAGCAGCACCCAACTAGCGGGGGAGACCCAGTACTTC
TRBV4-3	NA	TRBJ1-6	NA	CASSQDWTDNYNSPLHF	TGCGCCAGCAGCCAAGATTGGACAGACAACTATAATTCACCCCTCCACTTT
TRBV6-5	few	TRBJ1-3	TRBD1	CASSYQGVGSGNTIYF	TGTGCCAGCAGTTATCAGGGGGTCGGCTCTGGAAACACCATATATTTT
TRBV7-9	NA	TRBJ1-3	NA	CASSPLGNTIYF	TGTGCCAGCAGCCCTTTGGGAAACACCATATATTTT
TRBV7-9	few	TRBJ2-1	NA	CASSRLQGNNEQFF	TGTGCCAGCAGCCGCTTGCAGGGGAACAATGAGCAGTTCTTC
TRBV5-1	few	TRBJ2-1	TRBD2	CASSFGSIGGIEQFF	TGCGCCAGCAGCTTTGGGTCTATCGGGGGGATTGAGCAGTTCTTC
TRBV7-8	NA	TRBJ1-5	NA	CASSLGSGVGNQPQHF	TGTGCCAGCAGCTTAGGGTCAGGGGTGGGCAATCAGCCCCAGCATTTT